This T cell receptor beta chain came from a study of T cell clusters in autoimmune cytopenias. On the study more broadly: A median of 51,575 TRB reads per sample yielded a median around 2,400 distinct clonotypes. Study findings and constraints: No cluster-lack signature appeared between secondary cytopenia and chronic lymphocytic leukemia patients, apparently due to lymphoma masking. TRB repertoire shifts in secondary cytopenia and chronic lymphocytic leukemia mostly reflected lymphoma, not autoimmunity.

Concerning this clonotype itself: Its antigen is still unknown.

Multiplex touch-down PCR amplified TRB using TRB-A and TRB-B pools in one tube. With the multiplex PCR reads reprocessed, TCRdb shows one record per CDR3 protein and no DNA. The sample shows 5,500 to 8,500 distinct CDR3 sequences, and around 25% sits with its ten largest clones. The CDR3 has 14 residues. Roughly 38,000 genome equivalents of blood DNA were amplified for TRB. The chain combines TRBV12-3 or TRBV12-4 with TRBJ1-1. The receptor was derived from a human donor with an autoimmune cytopenia or autoimmune hepatitis (not recorded which). The sample comprised peripheral blood. This CDR3 is CASSPPDWDTEAFF.